These 27 T cell receptor beta chains share one sample of origin, sequenced in a study of T cells in Graves' hyperthyroidism and ophthalmopathy. RNA transcripts were the template for amplifying TCR beta CDR3 regions. TCR CDR3 underwent first-round RT-PCR with the HTBI primer set. TCRdb redid the calling of the multiplex PCR reads with MiXCR, one entry per CDR3 protein. The sample contains 480,000 or so distinct CDR3 sequences, around 50% of which appear only once. The sequenced sample consisted of peripheral blood or thyroid tissue (not recorded which). These receptors all come from an adult woman with Graves' disease, either hyperthyroidism or ophthalmopathy (not recorded which).

A word on this clonotype: The conserved phenylalanine or tryptophan is not found at the CDR3 terminus, so this likely reflects a read error. The V call is TRBV5-6, the J call TRBJ1-5; 7 bases fit TRBD1. The junction had 4 bases not matched to a gene; V was cut back by 4 bases and J by 3 bases. This CDR3 has 14 residues. CDR1 and CDR2 (germline): SGHDT, YYEEEE. The CDR3 region has the DNA TGTGCCAGCAGCCAGGGACAGTACAATCAGCCCCAGCATTCT. As protein: CASSQGQYNQPQHS.

This sequence joins TRBV7-2 and TRBJ2-5; TRBD2 agrees at 7 bases. J was trimmed by 0 bases and V by 5 bases; bases with no gene match: 15. Germline CDR1 is SGHTA and CDR2 is FQGNSA. CDR3 size: 18 residues. DNA for the CDR3: TGTGCCAGCAGCAAATCTAGCCCGGGAGGTGCGGACCAAGAGACCCAGTACTTC. Translating it yields CASSKSSPGGADQETQYF.

This clonotype has ten or more counts. J is TRBJ1-2 and V is TRBV2; the match to TRBD1 covers 8 bases. The CDR3 is 14 residues long. V was pared by 0 bases and J by 8 bases, with 5 bases of the junction left unmatched. Germline CDR1 is SNHLY and CDR2 is FYNNEI. The CDR3 DNA is TGTGCCAGCAGTGAAGCGCTTCAGGGGGCGGGCTACACCTTC. Translated, it gives CASSEALQGAGYTF.

This chain joins TRBV5-6 and TRBJ2-7; D is possibly TRBD1 (6 bases). Per the germline V gene, CDR1 is SGHDT and CDR2 is YYEEEE. This CDR3 is built from 14 residues. V lost 0 bases and J lost 4, with 11 bases in between. Here the CDR3 reads CASSLEGQKYEQYF. CDR3 DNA: TGTGCCAGCAGCTTGGAAGGACAGAAATACGAGCAGTACTTC.

V is TRBV7-2 and J is TRBJ1-1; TRBD1 might be the D (6 bases). V lost 0 bases, J lost 3 bases, and 11 bases lay in between. Germline assignment: CDR1 SGHTA and CDR2 FQGNSA. This CDR3 has 15 residues. The CDR3 loop reads CASSLAGGADTEAFF. CDR3 DNA sequence: TGTGCCAGCAGCTTAGCTGGGGGGGCGGACACTGAAGCTTTCTTT.

This rearrangement joins TRBV10-3 to TRBJ2-7; a weak D match, TRBD1 (7 bases). V gave up 10 bases and J gave up 2 bases, with 21 bases separating them. The CDR3 length is 15 residues. CDR1 is ENHRY, CDR2 SYGVKD, per germline. The CDR3, as DNA: TGTGCCACCGTGGAGAAGACAGGGAGGACCTACGAGCAGTACTTC. Protein sequence: CATVEKTGRTYEQYF.

This chain uses TRBV20-1 with TRBJ1-5; D remains ambiguous. The germline CDR1 and CDR2 sequences are DFQATT and SNEGSKA (reference sequence). CDR3 length: 12 amino acids. V lost 6 bases to trimming and J lost 0 bases, with 6 bases between them. CDR3 sequence reads: CSAIISNQPQHF. CDR3 sequence (DNA): TGCAGTGCCATAATTAGCAATCAGCCCCAGCATTTT.

The V gene is TRBV6-1, the J gene TRBJ2-7; D perhaps matches TRBD1 (6 bases). V gave up 6 bases and J gave up 3 bases, with 12 bases separating them. Germline V gene sequence: CDR1 MNHNS, CDR2 SASEGT. The CDR3 sequence is 13 residues long. Here the CDR3 DNA reads TGTGCCAGCAGAGGACAGTCAGTCTACGAGCAGTACTTC. Translating it yields CASRGQSVYEQYF.

A single count supports this clonotype. The V call is TRBV2, the J call TRBJ2-1, with 9 positions matching TRBD1. Germline CDR1 and CDR2: SNHLY and FYNNEI. This CDR3 is 13 amino acids long. The junction had 5 bases not matched to a gene; V was cut back by 10 bases and J by 4 bases. CDR3 bases: TGTGCCACCTCCGGGACAGGGTACAATGAGCAGTTCTTC. It translates to CATSGTGYNEQFF.

This clonotype was seen only once. This chain links TRBV10-3 with TRBJ1-2, with D possibly TRBD1 on 5 matching bases. The CDR3 has 13 amino acids. Germline V gene lookup returns CDR1 ENHRY and CDR2 SYGVKD. Trimming took off 4 bases at V and 12 bases at J, with 18 bases between the two ends. The CDR3 is CAISGGLASGNTF. CDR3 in DNA: TGTGCCATCAGTGGGGGCCTTGCGTCTGGAAACACCTTC.

This clonotype was observed a few times. This could be a read error, since a much larger clone is one nucleotide away. This chain joins TRBV7-3 and TRBJ2-7; 9 bases fit TRBD1. Germline loops: CDR1 SGHTA, CDR2 FQGTGA. Trimming removed 3 bases from V and 6 bases from J; junction bases left unmatched: 6. The CDR3 is made up of 14 amino acids. Written as DNA, the CDR3 is TGTGCCAGCAGCTTCGGGACAGGGAACGCCGAGCAGTACTTC. Amino acids: CASSFGTGNAEQYF.

The rearrangement links TRBV7-2 to TRBJ2-5; D is unclear. Trimming shortened V by 2 bases and J by 5 bases, and 18 bases separated the two germline ends. CDR3 size: 16 residues. Germline loops: CDR1 SGHTA, CDR2 FQGNSA. CDR3 residues: CASSLTAVFTGETQYF. The CDR3 DNA reads as TGTGCCAGCAGCTTAACGGCCGTGTTCACCGGGGAGACCCAGTACTTC.

This clonotype showed up just a few times. The CDR3 spells CASSLSSSGGHTDTQYF. The CDR3 DNA reads as TGTGCCAGCAGTTTGTCCTCAAGCGGGGGGCACACAGATACGCAGTATTTT. V and J are TRBV12-3 or TRBV12-4 and TRBJ2-3; 9 bases are shared with TRBD2. V lost 3 bases and J lost 2; bases outside the gene matches: 9. The CDR3 consists of 17 residues.

The V and J genes are TRBV15 and TRBJ1-5; maybe TRBD1 (5 bases). Per the germline V gene, CDR1 is LNHNV and CDR2 is YYDKDF (reference sequence). The CDR3 has 15 amino acids. V was shortened by 0 bases and J by 6 bases, with 12 bases between the two germline ends. CDR3: CATSRDLGLGQPQHF. DNA for the CDR3: TGTGCCACCAGCAGAGATTTGGGGCTTGGTCAGCCCCAGCATTTT.

The chain combines TRBV29-1 with TRBJ1-5; 9 bases match TRBD1. The germline CDR1 and CDR2 sequences are SQVTM and ANQGSEA. V dropped 5 bases and J dropped 4; count of bases not matched to a gene: 3. CDR3 length: 13 residues. The CDR3 DNA reads as TGCAGCGTTCGGACAGGGGCTAATCAGCCCCAGCATTTT. It specifies CSVRTGANQPQHF.

This clonotype was recorded at least ten times. The chain combines TRBV11-2 with TRBJ1-4, with 8 nucleotides matching TRBD1. V gave up 3 bases and J gave up 6 bases; unmatched junction bases: 3. CDR1 is SGHAT and CDR2 is FQNNGV in the germline V gene. The CDR3 covers 14 residues. CDR3 protein: CASSFTGGDEKLFF. The DNA of the CDR3 is TGTGCCAGCAGCTTCACAGGGGGGGATGAAAAACTGTTTTTT. The complete variable domain, with remaining parts taken from reference TRBV11-2 and TRBJ1-4, reads EAGVAQSPRYKIIEKRQSVAFWCNPISGHATLYWYQQILGQGPKLLIQFQNNGVVDDSQLPKDRFSAERLKGVDSTLKIQPAKLEDSAVYLCASSFTGGDEKLFFGSGTQLSVL.

The J gene is TRBJ2-5, the V gene TRBV7-8, with D possibly being TRBD1 or TRBD2 (5 bases each). CDR3 size: 15 residues. V was trimmed by 5 bases and J by 4 bases, leaving 17 bases between them. Germline assignment: CDR1 SGHVS and CDR2 FQNEAQ. The CDR3, as DNA: TGTGCCAGCAGCCAAGGAAACAGGAGGCGAGAGACCCAGTACTTC. Encoded protein: CASSQGNRRRETQYF. The full variable domain, in which reference TRBV7-8 and TRBJ2-5 provide the parts outside the CDR3, is GAGVSQSPRYKVAKRGQDVALRCDPISGHVSLFWYQQALGQGPEFLTYFQNEAQLDKSGLPSDRFFAERPEGSVSTLKIQRTQQEDSAVYLCASSQGNRRRETQYFGPGTRLLVL.

This sequence joins TRBV10-3 and TRBJ1-2, with 7 positions matching TRBD1. The CDR3 has 13 amino acids. V gave up 8 bases and J gave up 2 bases; unmatched junction bases: 5. CDR1 is ENHRY, CDR2 SYGVKD, per germline. The CDR3 DNA sequence: TGTGCCATCGGGGTACAGGGGAACTATGGCTACACCTTC. Translating gives CAIGVQGNYGYTF.

This clonotype came up many times. V is TRBV12-3 or TRBV12-4 and J is TRBJ1-1, with unresolved D. V was shortened by 2 bases and J by 4 bases, with 5 bases between the two germline ends. The CDR3 has 12 residues. CDR3 nucleotide sequence: TGTGCCAGCAGTTTAACGGGCACTGAAGCTTTCTTT. Its translation is CASSLTGTEAFF.

The V and J genes are TRBV28 and TRBJ2-5, with D possibly TRBD2 on 5 matching bases. V shed 7 bases and J shed 4 bases, with 13 bases lying between them. CDR1 is MDHEN and CDR2 is SYDVKM in the germline V gene. CDR3 length equals 13 residues. This CDR3 is CASTGGSGETQYF. In nucleotides, the CDR3 is TGTGCCAGCACGGGTGGGAGTGGAGAGACCCAGTACTTC.

This clonotype was recorded a few times. V is TRBV7-2 and J is TRBJ1-1; tentative D call: TRBD1 (6 bases). CDR1 and CDR2 (germline): SGHTA, FQGNSA. The CDR3 sequence is 14 residues long. Trimming removed 5 bases at V and 4 bases at J, with 14 bases between. DNA of the CDR3: TGTGCCAGCAGCCTCGACAGGCGGAGCACTGAAGCTTTCTTT. It is translated as CASSLDRRSTEAFF.

This chain links TRBV28 with TRBJ2-2, with TRBD1 matching 11 bases. The germline V gene encodes CDR1 MDHEN and CDR2 SYDVKM. The CDR3 is made up of 15 amino acids. V lost 5 bases to trimming and J lost 10 bases; unmatched junction nucleotides: 9. CDR3 residues: CASSPGTGGFVELFF. The CDR3 coding sequence is TGTGCCAGCAGTCCCGGGACAGGGGGTTTTGTGGAGCTGTTTTTT.

The V call is TRBV7-9, the J call TRBJ2-5; 12 bases match TRBD1. Matching the DNA end better, TRBJ2-7 makes the J call doubtful. CDR3 size: 15 residues. CDR1 and CDR2 from the germline V gene are SEHNR and FQNEAQ (reference sequence). The CDR3: CASSSGTGGHYEQYF. The CDR3 coding sequence is TGTGCCAGCAGCTCAGGGACAGGGGGCCACTACGAGCAGTACTTC.

This sequence joins TRBV19 and TRBJ1-5; possible D gene TRBD1, 5 bases. Germline CDR1 is LNHDA and CDR2 is SQIVND (reference sequence). V lost 5 bases, J lost 2 bases, and 13 bases lay in between. The CDR3 contains 15 residues. DNA of the CDR3: TGTGCCAGTAGTGGACCGGGACTCCGCAATCAGCCCCAGCATTTT. Translation gives CASSGPGLRNQPQHF.

This clonotype was seen repeatedly, ten times or more. V is TRBV29-1 and J is TRBJ1-2; weak D call: TRBD1 (5 bases). Germline V gene lookup returns CDR1 SQVTM and CDR2 ANQGSEA. V lost 1 base and J 2 bases, leaving 8 bases between the germline ends. The CDR3 covers 13 residues. CDR3 residues: CSVEVGGNYGYTF. The CDR3 DNA sequence: TGCAGCGTTGAAGTGGGGGGGAACTATGGCTACACCTTC.

The chain couples TRBV9 to TRBJ1-1; no clear D. The germline V and J ends were trimmed by 4 bases and 1 base, with 8 bases remaining between them. Germline assignment: CDR1 SGDLS and CDR2 YYNGEE. This CDR3 is built from 13 residues. Here the CDR3 DNA reads TGTGCCAGCAGCCCTCCATCGAACACTGAAGCTTTCTTT. It specifies CASSPPSNTEAFF.

This clonotype came up many times. The CDR3 sequence is CSANQAGGPDETQYF. DNA of the CDR3: TGCAGTGCTAATCAAGCGGGAGGGCCTGATGAGACCCAGTACTTC. This chain joins TRBV20-1 and TRBJ2-5; 10 nucleotides align to TRBD2. CDR3 length equals 15 residues. V was clipped by 4 bases and J by 5 bases; unmatched bases: 10. Germline lookup yields CDR1 DFQATT and CDR2 SNEGSKA (reference sequence).